This is a list of T cell receptor beta chains from one sample in a study of Graves' ophthalmopathy and Graves' hyperthyroidism. One entry per CDR3 protein results from TCRdb running MiXCR on the multiplex PCR reads. Of 900,000 to 1,200,000 distinct CDR3 sequences in the sample, roughly 35% were seen once. The sequenced sample was peripheral blood or thyroid tissue (not recorded which). These receptors all stem from an adult man with Graves' hyperthyroidism. The CDR3 runs from the conserved cysteine through the conserved F or W. A D gene is named only where the DNA matches it firmly. Only part of the rows carry a size: once, few, many, or a class if the clone is expanded.

CDR3 DNA	CDR3 protein	J gene	D gene	V gene	clone size
TGTGCCAGCAGTTCTGCAGGGGCCGCTAACTATGGCTACACCTTC	CASSSAGAANYGYTF	TRBJ1-2	NA	TRBV25-1	NA
TGCGCCAGCAGCTTCGGGACTCGCAGGAACACTGAAGCTTTCTTT	CASSFGTRRNTEAFF	TRBJ1-1	NA	TRBV5-1	many
TGTGCTAGCAGCTTAGTGGAGGTGACAGGGGTGGAAAAACTGTTTTTT	CASSLVEVTGVEKLFF	TRBJ1-4	TRBD1	TRBV7-7	NA
TGTGCCAGCAGTCACAGGGGGTCGTATAGCAATCAGCCCCAGCATTTT	CASSHRGSYSNQPQHF	TRBJ1-5	TRBD1	TRBV7-8	NA
TGCAGTGCTCCTCAGGGGTATTCTAATGAAAAACTGTTTTTT	CSAPQGYSNEKLFF	TRBJ1-4	NA	TRBV20-1	NA
TGTGCCAGCAGCCTCCGACAGGGAGAGGAGACCCAGTACTTC	CASSLRQGEETQYF	TRBJ2-5	TRBD1	TRBV7-9	many
TGTGCCAGCAGCACGGAGACAGGGACGCTCTCTGGAAACACCATATATTTT	CASSTETGTLSGNTIYF	TRBJ1-3	TRBD1	TRBV7-2	NA
TGTGCCAGCAGTGAATATGGGGGGCAGGAGACCCAGTACTTC	CASSEYGGQETQYF	TRBJ2-5	NA	TRBV25-1	few
TGTGCCAGCAGCTTAGATCCGGCTAGCGAGACCCAGTACTTC	CASSLDPASETQYF	TRBJ2-5	NA	TRBV7-8	once
TGTGCCAGCAGCGTGTACCGACTCGGAACCTACGAGCAGTACTTC	CASSVYRLGTYEQYF	TRBJ2-7	NA	TRBV7-9	NA
TGTGCCAGCAGTGTGCAGGGGGTCCGAAAGACCCAGTACTTC	CASSVQGVRKTQYF	TRBJ2-5	TRBD1	TRBV12-3/TRBV12-4	NA
TGTGCCAGCAGCCACTCCCTCGGTCGCGCCTACGAGCAGTACTTC	CASSHSLGRAYEQYF	TRBJ2-7	NA	TRBV7-9	many
TGCGCCAGCACTGGCAGGGAAGACGGGGGTTATGAGCAGTACTTC	CASTGREDGGYEQYF	TRBJ2-7	NA	TRBV5-1	NA
TGCAGCGTTGGACGGGATAGTAACTATGGCTACACCTTC	CSVGRDSNYGYTF	TRBJ1-2	NA	TRBV29-1	NA
TGTGCCAGCAGTTACACGGCGGCTCCTGGGGACTATGGCTACACCTTC	CASSYTAAPGDYGYTF	TRBJ1-2	NA	TRBV10-2	many
TGTGCCAGCAGCTTGACTAGAGGCGAGACCCAGTACTTC	CASSLTRGETQYF	TRBJ2-5	NA	TRBV7-3	many
TGTGCCAGCAGCCAGGGACAGGGAATGTGGGTTGGGCCCCAGCATTTT	CASSQGQGMWVGPQHF	TRBJ1-5	TRBD1	TRBV7-8	NA
TGCAGTGCTAGTAGCAAGGGTGGCGATACGCAGTATTTT	CSASSKGGDTQYF	TRBJ2-3	NA	TRBV20-1	once
TGTGCCAGCAGTGACCGGGGTCGGGGCACTGAAGCTTTCTTT	CASSDRGRGTEAFF	TRBJ1-1	NA	TRBV6-6	few
TGTGCCAGCAGTTTCCCTACAGGAGGAGGTACCGGGGAGCTGTTTTTT	CASSFPTGGGTGELFF	TRBJ2-2	NA	TRBV2	once
TGTGCCAGCAGCGGAGAGACAGGGGAGCGTGGCTACACCTTC	CASSGETGERGYTF	TRBJ1-2	TRBD1	TRBV9	many
NA	CASSRAGGRQLMKNCFF	TRBJ1-4	NA	TRBV6-5	NA
TGTGCCAGCAGCTATACAGGGATCAGCACTGAAGCTTTCTTT	CASSYTGISTEAFF	TRBJ1-1	NA	TRBV7-2	NA
TGTGCCAGCAGCATAAACTCAGGGGATGGCTACACCTTC	CASSINSGDGYTF	TRBJ1-2	NA	TRBV2	NA
TGTGCCAGCAGCCGGGCTGGCCTTAACTATGGCTACACCTTC	CASSRAGLNYGYTF	TRBJ1-2	NA	TRBV7-2	once
TGTGCCAGCTCTACTTTAAATGGAGAGGAGACCCAGTACTTC	CASSTLNGEETQYF	TRBJ2-5	NA	TRBV18	NA
TGCGCCAGCAGCTCCAGGGAGGCCTACGAGCAGTACTTC	CASSSREAYEQYF	TRBJ2-7	NA	TRBV5-1	many
TGCAGTGCGGCGGACAGGGGGCTCGTTCAGCCCCAGCATTTT	CSAADRGLVQPQHF	TRBJ1-5	TRBD1	TRBV20-1	few
TGTGCCAGCAGAACGTGGGGCCGGGGGCAAGACGAGCAGTACTTC	CASRTWGRGQDEQYF	TRBJ2-7	NA	TRBV7-2	many
TGTGCCAGCAGCCCTCAGCGGTCCTACACCGGGGAGCTGTTTTTT	CASSPQRSYTGELFF	TRBJ2-2	NA	TRBV7-9	NA
TGCAGCGTTTCCGCGGGCATCTACGAGCAGTACTTC	CSVSAGIYEQYF	TRBJ2-7	NA	TRBV29-1	many
TGTGCCAGCAGCTTTCAGACGGAGAATTCACCCCTCCACTTT	CASSFQTENSPLHF	TRBJ1-6	NA	TRBV7-2	few
TGTGCCAGCAGCCGAACTACACAAGAGACCCAGTACTTC	CASSRTTQETQYF	TRBJ2-5	NA	TRBV7-3	many
TGCAGTGCCGGGGAGGGGGCGGCAATAACCTATGGCTACACCTTC	CSAGEGAAITYGYTF	TRBJ1-2	TRBD1	TRBV20-1	many
TGTGCCAGTAGGCCAAGGGGGTTCCCCGGGGAGCTGTTTTTT	CASRPRGFPGELFF	TRBJ2-2	NA	TRBV19	NA
TGTGCCAGCAGCTCCTTTAGGGGACAAGAGACCCAGTACTTC	CASSSFRGQETQYF	TRBJ2-5	NA	TRBV7-6	NA
TGTGCCAGCAGCGTAGCGGCACAGTCCTACGAGCAGTACTTC	CASSVAAQSYEQYF	TRBJ2-7	NA	TRBV9	few
TGCAGTGCTAGAAGTCTGGTAGGACAGCCCCAGCATTTT	CSARSLVGQPQHF	TRBJ1-5	NA	TRBV20-1	many
TGTGCCAGCAGGGGGTCCGGGCAGGGTTACGAGCAGTACTTC	CASRGSGQGYEQYF	TRBJ2-7	NA	TRBV14	few
TGCAGCGCCGAGGGAGGGCCGGAAGGACTGCTGATGAACACTGAAGCTTTCTTT	CSAEGGPEGLLMNTEAFF	TRBJ1-1	NA	TRBV29-1	NA
TGTGCCAGCAGACTAGCGGGAGTGGGCGAGACCCAGTACTTC	CASRLAGVGETQYF	TRBJ2-5	TRBD2	TRBV12-3/TRBV12-4	many
TGTGCCAGCAGTTACTTACCGCTCGACAGGGCCAACACTGAAGCTTTCTTT	CASSYLPLDRANTEAFF	TRBJ1-1	TRBD1	TRBV6-5	NA
TGTGCCAGCAGTCTGGGGGCGGATAATGAAAAACTGTTTTTT	CASSLGADNEKLFF	TRBJ1-4	NA	TRBV12-3/TRBV12-4	NA
TGTGCCAGCAGCCACCTCTCCGAGGAGACCCAGTACTTC	CASSHLSEETQYF	TRBJ2-5	NA	TRBV11-2	few
TGCAGCATTCGACAGGGGGGCTACGAGCAGTACTTC	CSIRQGGYEQYF	TRBJ2-7	TRBD1	TRBV20-1	many
TGTGCCAGCAGCTTAGCGGGGACAGGGACGAACACTGAAGCTTTCTTT	CASSLAGTGTNTEAFF	TRBJ1-1	TRBD1	TRBV7-2	many
TGTGCCAGCAGCGTAACCGACAGAAACTATGGCTACACCTTC	CASSVTDRNYGYTF	TRBJ1-2	NA	TRBV9	NA
TGCAGCGTTCAAAGGGCCGCCGCGACTAGCGGGGGATCCTACGAGCAGTACTTC	CSVQRAAATSGGSYEQYF	TRBJ2-7	TRBD2	TRBV29-1	NA
TGTGCCAGCAGAACTAGGACTTTAAACTACGAGCAGTACTTC	CASRTRTLNYEQYF	TRBJ2-7	NA	TRBV25-1	NA
TGCGGCGTTGAAGATCGGGGGGGCGATGAGACCCAGTACTTC	CGVEDRGGDETQYF	TRBJ2-5	TRBD2	TRBV29-1	few
TGTGCCAGCAGCTCCGGACCCGTGGGTGAGACCCAGTACTTC	CASSSGPVGETQYF	TRBJ2-5	NA	TRBV7-9	few
TGTGCCAGCAGGATACAGGGAGCTTCCCAAGAGACCCAGTACTTC	CASRIQGASQETQYF	TRBJ2-5	NA	TRBV2	few